The clone carrying this T cell receptor beta chain was found a few times. Its antigen remains unknown. This sample is part of a study of vaccination effects on CD4 cells after COVID-19. Pools of viral peptides were used by the ViraFEST assay to expand antigen-specific CD4+ T cells ahead of sequencing. At the end of roughly ten days of culture, CD4+ T cells were isolated. The individual was infected with SARS-CoV-2 between March and December 2020, as confirmed by PCR. Stimulation with an HIV-1 Nef peptide pool defined the negative control culture. IL-2 medium was substituted for half the medium on days 3 and 7. Clones were read by immunoSEQ multiplex PCR, and TCRdb kept only the in-frame ones, dropping some. The table has 55,000 to 90,000 clones, more than 65% seen once. Germline V lookup: CDR1 SEHNR, CDR2 FQNEAQ (reference sequence). This CDR3 contains 17 residues. V was clipped by 3 bases and J by 0 bases, with 15 bases between them.

Study-level points and caveats: Late in the post-vaccination period, infection-induced and vaccine-induced clones underwent marked clonal contraction.

Here the sequenced sample was CD4+ T cells from PBMCs cultured with HIV peptides, taken before COVID-19 vaccination. Noted subset: HIV-1 Nef peptide pool negative control/reference culture. The clonotype originates from a human donor who had a prior SARS-CoV-2 infection. The rearrangement uses TRBV7-9 and TRBJ2-1, with D perhaps matching TRBD1 or TRBD2 (6 bases each). CDR3 DNA: TGTGCCAGCAGCTTCTCCTCGGGGGCTAGCTCCTACAATGAGCAGTTCTTC. It encodes CASSFSSGASSYNEQFF.